Listed here are 19 T cell receptor beta chains from one sample, sequenced in a study of shared clonotypes between healthy human individuals. Profiled with immunoSEQ multiplex PCR; TCRdb holds only in-frame clones, not every one. The data show over a million clones, more than 95% seen once. The material sequenced was naive CD4+ T cells sorted from blood. Indicated subset: CD45RA+ positively selected. These receptors were obtained from a man in his thirties or forties in good health.

The chain employs TRBV6-6 and TRBJ1-5; D is unclear. The V end lost 0 bases, the J end lost 0 bases, and 3 bases lay between the germline ends. The germline V gene has CDR1 MNHNY and CDR2 SVGAGI (reference sequence). The CDR3 totals 14 residues. CDR3 in amino acids: CASSYSHSNQPQHF. The CDR3 nucleotides read TGTGCCAGCAGTTACTCTCATAGCAATCAGCCCCAGCATTTT.

J is TRBJ2-7 and V is TRBV28; D call uncertain. V was trimmed by 3 bases and J by 5 bases, leaving 14 bases between them. This CDR3 spans 14 amino acids. The germline V gene has CDR1 MDHEN and CDR2 SYDVKM. This CDR3 reads CASSFTRRAHEQYF. The CDR3 region has the DNA TGTGCCAGCAGTTTTACCCGCCGGGCCCACGAGCAGTACTTC. The variable domain in full, completed from reference TRBV28 and TRBJ2-7, reads DVKVTQSSRYLVKRTGEKVFLECVQDMDHENMFWYRQDPGLGLRLIYFSYDVKMKEKGDIPEGYSVSREKKERFSLILESASTNQTSMYLCASSFTRRAHEQYFGPGTRLTVT.

The chain recombines TRBV10-3 with TRBJ2-7, with TRBD1 matching 9 bases. Germline loops: CDR1 ENHRY, CDR2 SYGVKD. Trimming took 4 bases from V and 6 from J; bases not matched to a gene: 13. The CDR3 runs 16 residues. The CDR3 is CAISVRGQGIMGEQYF. The CDR3, as DNA: TGTGCCATCAGTGTGCGGGGACAGGGTATCATGGGCGAGCAGTACTTC.

The chain employs TRBV5-5 and TRBJ2-1; the D gene is possibly TRBD1 (7 bases). The CDR3 sequence is 16 residues long. V lost 5 bases, J lost 0 bases, and 15 bases lay in between. Germline V CDR1 and CDR2: SGHKS, YYEKEE (reference sequence). CDR3 sequence: CASSYYRGGSYNEQFF. The CDR3 DNA sequence: TGTGCCAGCAGTTATTACAGGGGAGGCTCCTACAATGAGCAGTTCTTC.

In regard to this clone: The same CDR3 can be traced to other DNA sequences in this sample. V is TRBV5-1 and J is TRBJ2-7, with 10 bases identical to TRBD1. The J segment lost 4 bases and the V segment lost 4 bases, leaving 5 bases of the junction unmatched. There are 14 residues in the CDR3. Germline V gene lookup returns CDR1 SGHRS and CDR2 YFSETQ. This CDR3 reads CASSPTGGSYEQYF. The CDR3 nucleotides read TGCGCCAGCAGCCCGACAGGGGGCAGTTACGAGCAGTACTTC.

The chain has TRBV6-5 and TRBJ2-3; TRBD2 matches 9 bases. J lost 4 bases, V lost 5 bases, and 7 bases had no gene match. CDR1 and CDR2 (germline): MNHEY, SVGAGI. This CDR3 is 15 amino acids long. CDR3: CASSNLAGWADTQYF. The DNA of the CDR3 is TGTGCCAGCAGTAATCTAGCGGGATGGGCAGATACGCAGTATTTT.

In its sample, this clone was seen once. The genes are TRBV9 and TRBJ2-1; weak D call: TRBD1 (6 bases). The germline V gene has CDR1 SGDLS and CDR2 YYNGEE. V lost 1 base to trimming and J lost 9 bases, with 11 bases between them. This CDR3 is 13 amino acids long. The DNA for the CDR3 is TGTGCCAGCAGCGTAAGGGGGAGCCCTGAGCAGTTCTTC. Amino acid sequence: CASSVRGSPEQFF.

The chain links TRBV29-1 to TRBJ2-2, with a possible D match to TRBD1 (5 bases). The V end lost 4 bases, the J end lost 8 bases, and 14 bases lay between the germline ends. CDR3 size: 13 residues. CDR1 and CDR2 (germline): SQVTM, ANQGSEA. The CDR3 coding sequence is TGCAGCGTTGTTCAGGGCCCGAGAGGGGAGCTGTTTTTT. It codes for CSVVQGPRGELFF.

The rearrangement joins TRBV6-5 to TRBJ1-5; TRBD1 aligns across 8 bases. Germline CDR1 is MNHEY and CDR2 is SVGAGI. J gave up 4 bases and V 4 bases, and 9 bases lay outside the gene matches. This CDR3 spans 16 amino acids. In DNA form, the CDR3 reads TGTGCCAGCAGTTCCTGGACAGGGAGGGGGAATCAGCCCCAGCATTTT. Translating it yields CASSSWTGRGNQPQHF.

This sequence joins TRBV4-1 and TRBJ2-5, with D uncertain. Germline CDR1 is MGHRA and CDR2 is YSYEKL. V lost 2 bases to trimming and J lost 5 bases, with 15 bases between them. The CDR3 consists of 15 residues. For the CDR3, the DNA is TGCGCCAGCAGCCAATTCCCGGACCCCCCGGAGACCCAGTACTTC. The encoded protein is CASSQFPDPPETQYF.

The V and J genes are TRBV5-1 and TRBJ2-1; no reliable D call. Trimming pared 1 base from V and 2 bases from J, leaving 4 bases between. Per the germline V gene, CDR1 is SGHRS and CDR2 is YFSETQ. CDR3 length: 13 amino acids. CDR3 protein: CASSLPTYNEQFF. The CDR3 coding sequence is TGCGCCAGCAGCTTGCCGACCTACAATGAGCAGTTCTTC. Together with reference TRBV5-1 and TRBJ2-1, the CDR3 gives the full variable domain: KAGVTQTPRYLIKTRGQQVTLSCSPISGHRSVSWYQQTPGQGLQFLFEYFSETQRNKGNFPGRFSGRQFSNSRSEMNVSTLELGDSALYLCASSLPTYNEQFFGPGTRLTVL.

The chain has TRBV28 and TRBJ2-2; D is unclear. There are 12 residues in the CDR3. CDR1 and CDR2 (germline): MDHEN, SYDVKM. Trimming took off 7 bases at V and 3 bases at J, with 6 bases between the two ends. The CDR3: CASMSYTGELFF. DNA for the CDR3: TGTGCCAGCATGTCGTACACCGGGGAGCTGTTTTTT.

This sequence joins TRBV19 and TRBJ2-2; D gene unclear. Germline V CDR1 and CDR2: LNHDA, SQIVND (reference sequence). There are 13 residues in the CDR3. V was clipped by 3 bases and J by 5 bases, with 7 bases between them. The CDR3 nucleotides read TGTGCCAGTAGTATCCTCCCGACCGGGGAGCTGTTTTTT. Protein sequence: CASSILPTGELFF.

The chain recombines TRBV5-6 with TRBJ2-1, with 9 positions matching TRBD2. V lost 0 bases, J lost 12 bases, and 4 bases stayed unmatched. This CDR3 is built from 13 residues. Germline CDR1 SGHDT, CDR2 YYEEEE. As DNA, the CDR3 is TGTGCCAGCAGCTTGGCTAGCGGGATAGGGCAGTTCTTC. Translated: CASSLASGIGQFF.

The V gene is TRBV7-2, the J gene TRBJ2-1; 8 nucleotides match TRBD2. V shed 5 bases and J 0 bases; nucleotides not matched to a gene: 12. Germline V gene data show CDR1 as SGHTA and CDR2 as FQGNSA. The CDR3 has 18 residues. The CDR3 reads CASSQRSGSFHSYNEQFF. CDR3 sequence (DNA): TGTGCCAGCAGCCAGAGGAGCGGGAGTTTCCACTCCTACAATGAGCAGTTCTTC.

V is TRBV23-1 and J is TRBJ2-1; 8 bases are shared with TRBD2. TRBV23-1 is an ORF; its function is uncertain. V was pared by 8 bases and J by 5 bases, with 11 bases of the junction left unmatched. This CDR3 spans 15 amino acids. This CDR3 reads CASGNREGRNNEQFF. The DNA for the CDR3 is TGCGCCAGCGGCAACCGGGAGGGCCGAAACAATGAGCAGTTCTTC.

J is TRBJ1-1 and V is TRBV28, with 7 bases matching TRBD1. From germline, CDR1 is MDHEN and CDR2 SYDVKM. V was pared by 7 bases and J by 1 base, with 6 bases of the junction left unmatched. The length of the CDR3 is 14 residues. The CDR3 sequence is CASNQDRTNTEAFF. In DNA form, the CDR3 reads TGTGCCAGCAACCAGGACAGGACGAACACTGAAGCTTTCTTT.

This clone came up once. Its ends do not fully match the called genes, so a read error is possible. The sample carries other DNA sequences with the same CDR3. The J gene is TRBJ2-7, the V gene TRBV5-1, with a tentative D call TRBD2 (6 bases). Per germline, CDR1 SGHRS and CDR2 YFSETQ. This CDR3 region has 13 residues. CDR3 amino acids: CASSLGGGYEQYF. The CDR3 coding sequence is TGCGCCAGTAGCTTGGGAGGAGGTTACGAGCAGTACTTC.

The gene calls are TRBV20-1 and TRBJ2-7, with a possible D match to TRBD2 (5 bases). V gave up 8 bases and J gave up 3 bases, with 11 bases separating them. This CDR3 has 11 residues. Germline values: CDR1 DFQATT, CDR2 SNEGSKA (reference sequence). The CDR3 sequence is CSYRGHYEQYF. CDR3 DNA: TGCAGTTACCGCGGGCACTACGAGCAGTACTTC.